Reported below is one TCR beta chain. Its antigen is not identified. This record belongs to a study of a mutant IDH1 vaccine in newly diagnosed glioma. Notes on the study in general: Induction of immune responses by the vaccine occurred in 93.3% of patients.

The time point denotes: week 5, during vaccination. The vaccine gave 300 ug of a 20-mer mutant IDH1 peptide subcutaneously per dose. The table came from immunoSEQ multiplex PCR; TCRdb's copy has only in-frame clones and leaves some out. The sample lists 38,000 or so clones, 90% to 95% occurring once. The starting material was PBMCs, obtained from a glioma patient whose treatment included an IDH1 peptide vaccine. The clonotype comes from a man aged 50 or older with glioma.

CDR3 in DNA: TGTGCCAGCAGTTTTCGCATCTCTGGAAACACCATATATTTT. Its protein is CASSFRISGNTIYF. The chain couples TRBV28 to TRBJ1-3; D is ambiguous. This CDR3 has 14 amino acids. The V gene lost 3 bases and the J gene lost 0 bases, with 6 bases spanning the gap. The germline gives CDR1 MDHEN, CDR2 SYDVKM.